This T cell receptor (beta chain) was sequenced in a study of blood T cell repertoires in COVID-19 (dated by TCRdb to between 2020 and 2021). Study-wide context: The collaborator samples originated in the United States, Italy and Spain and spanned the acute and convalescent phases of COVID-19. The material from the prospective study consisted of cDNA or gDNA derived from T cells, B-cell-depleted T cells, or PBMCs. Subjects who had been exposed to COVID-19, were actively infected with it, or had recovered from it provided the deeply sampled blood TCRbeta repertoires that made up the dataset. The repertoires were released in a freely available public database meant as a resource for research on the immune response to SARS-CoV-2. The samples were drawn from the first 160 participants of the ongoing ImmuneRACE study and from 1,200 or so subjects provided by 6 global collaborators. A de-identified subject ID, COVID-19 status, age in years and sex were almost always included in the sample metadata. Where available, HLA class I and class II types were taken from metadata supplied by the sample provider and were not determined by assay-based typing. Results the study describes overall, beyond this receptor: The amount of clinical and demographic metadata varied by source and participant and was provided uncurated.

Collaborating institutions collected whole blood in K2EDTA tubes following their own protocols. For TCRbeta analysis, collaborators shipped samples in one of three forms: frozen whole blood, isolated PBMCs, or DNA extracted from either of those sample types. Comment on this clone: The specificity of this receptor is unknown. No much larger clone is present one base from it, and per-base qualities are unavailable.

The immunoSEQ Assay, a bias-controlled multiplex PCR, was used to amplify TCRbeta CDR3 regions from genomic DNA. The authors processed their data as follows. Nucleated cell counts per sample were estimated from amplification of reference gene primers within the assay. Sequence reads were collapsed and filtered to measure the absolute abundance of every unique TCRbeta CDR3 rearrangement. For each sample, productive Simpson clonality was calculated by taking the square root of Simpson's diversity index across productive rearrangements. Imported from immuneACCESS, the table was reduced by TCRdb to in-frame sequences with V and J called. These copies leave out some clones; in studies compared against another copy, an unresolved V gene accounts for under half, and the cause of the remainder is not known. D and trimming come from the DNA, and the V and J calls and clone size come from that table. This sample holds more than 85,000 clones; about three quarters were observed only once. More than 15% of the sample is in the top ten clones.

Sample: peripheral blood. The receptor's source is a woman older than 75 with active or convalescent COVID-19.

The CDR3 region has the sequence CASSELDSDYEQYF. The nucleotide sequence reads TGTGCCAGCAGTGAACTAGATTCCGACTACGAGCAGTACTTC. The chain was built from TRBV2 and TRBJ2-7; no D gene call is confident. CDR1 and CDR2 are read off the germline V gene as SNHLY and FYNNEI. The cysteine opens and the phenylalanine closes a CDR3 of 14 amino acids. Only the CDR3 DNA is retained, 42 bases long and in frame from the first base. Trimming costs V 2 bases and J 3 bases, and their ends lie 11 bases apart.